This T cell receptor beta chain was recorded in a study of molecular identifiers for immune sequencing clone quantification. On this clonotype: The antigen is undetermined.

Making the bulk TCR libraries relied on previously described methods and listed TCR primers. TCRdb independently ran MiXCR on the PCR reads; one entry per CDR3 protein. The sample carries 460,000 or so distinct CDR3 sequences, around 25% recorded once. Germline V CDR1 and CDR2: LNHDA, SQIVND (reference sequence). The CDR3 spans 13 residues. Trimming shortened V by 3 bases and J by 9 bases, and 12 bases separated the two germline ends. The CD8+CD4-CCR7+CD45RA+ phenotype defined the sorted naive CD8 T cells. Study conclusions and caveats: More than 98% of effector molecules, versus under 1% of naive-cell molecules, belonged to clones above 20 RNA copies.

Source material: naive CD8+ T cells from blood, with Jurkat cell RNA spiked in. The subset was: FACS-sorted CD8+CD4-CCR7+CD45RA+ naive T cells. This TCR was sampled from a human donor in good health. Some libraries in this study had Jurkat cell RNA spiked in. The V gene is TRBV19, the J gene TRBJ1-5; perhaps TRBD1 as D (5 bases). The CDR3 DNA reads as TGTGCCAGTAGTATGAACCAGGGAGGGCCCCAGCATTTT. Translated, it gives CASSMNQGGPQHF.